At least ten counts were recorded for the clone carrying this T cell receptor (beta chain). The data were taken from a study of breast tumors, draining lymph nodes, adjacent tissues. The CDR3 totals 16 residues. Trimming left V 8 bases short and J 0 bases short, with 14 bases between. Per germline, CDR1 MNHNY and CDR2 SVGAGI (reference sequence). In TCRdb, the multiplex PCR reads were re-called with MiXCR into one record per CDR3 protein. The sample shows about 47,000 distinct CDR3 sequences, under 25% of them seen only once. The chain carries TRBV6-6 and TRBJ2-6; weak D call: TRBD1 (5 bases). The origin of this receptor is a female donor with breast cancer. Some clones in this sample may be carry-over from other donors' samples. The material sequenced was breast tumor tissue. In nucleotides, the CDR3 is TGTGCCAGCGGCGAAGGGGCAGTCTCTGGGGCCAACGTCCTGACTTTC. Protein: CASGEGAVSGANVLTF.